The next 29 T cell receptor beta chains were all read from a single sample in a study of blood T cells in healthy people across ages. A sample-barcoded 5' primer and a J-beta primer mix were used in a second PCR of about 7 to 11 cycles. TCRdb itself ran the 5' RACE reads through MiXCR, one entry per CDR3 protein. The sample shows about 1 million distinct CDR3 sequences, under 45% of them seen only once. Sequencing was done on a sample of blood. The receptors come from a woman aged 55-70 years in good health.

The chain carries TRBV20-1 and TRBJ1-4, with TRBD1 identical over 7 bases. Germline V gene sequence: CDR1 DFQATT, CDR2 SNEGSKA (reference sequence). J gave up 4 bases and V 3 bases, and 2 bases lay outside the gene matches. The CDR3 loop spans 13 amino acids. The CDR3 DNA sequence: TGCAGTGCTAGTGCAGGGGGTAATGAAAAACTGTTTTTT. This gives the protein CSASAGGNEKLFF.

The J gene is TRBJ1-2, the V gene TRBV13; 10 bases match TRBD1. The CDR3 is made up of 15 amino acids. The germline gives CDR1 PRHDT, CDR2 FYEKMQ (reference sequence). Germline trimming cut 5 bases from V and 5 bases from J; bases unmatched to any gene: 8. The CDR3 spells CASSLGTGADYGYTF. The CDR3 DNA reads as TGTGCCAGCAGCCTTGGGACAGGGGCAGATTATGGCTACACCTTC. Full variable domain (remainder filled in from reference TRBV13 and TRBJ1-2): AAGVIQSPRHLIKEKRETATLKCYPIPRHDTVYWYQQGPGQDPQFLISFYEKMQSDKGSIPDRFSAQQFSDYHSELNMSSLELGDSALYFCASSLGTGADYGYTFGSGTRLTVV.

A word on this clonotype: The junction and the germline gene differ at one end; a read error may be behind it. This sequence joins TRBV12-3 or TRBV12-4 and TRBJ2-6, with D perhaps assigned TRBD1 or TRBD2 (5 bases each). This CDR3 is built from 16 residues. CDR3 in amino acids: CTSSQEGHSGANVLTF. The CDR3 DNA reads as TGTACCAGCAGTCAAGAGGGGCACTCTGGGGCCAACGTCCTGACTTTC.

This clonotype was recorded a few times. The chain joins TRBV24-1 to TRBJ2-1, with 8 positions matching TRBD1. The V and J ends lost 3 bases and 2 bases, in that order; junction bases with no gene match: 11. CDR1 KGHDR and CDR2 SFDVKD come from the germline V gene. The CDR3 has 18 amino acids. CDR3 amino acids: CATSDRTGRGATYNEQFF. As DNA, the CDR3 is TGTGCCACCAGTGATAGGACAGGGAGAGGGGCCACCTACAATGAGCAGTTCTTC.

The chain links TRBV6-2 or TRBV6-3 to TRBJ2-7, with TRBD2 matching 13 bases. With the DNA end fitting TRBJ2-5 better, the J assignment may be wrong. The CDR3 totals 17 residues. Germline lookup yields CDR1 MNHEY and CDR2 SVGEGT. The CDR3 nucleotides read TGTGCCAGCAGTTACTCGAGGACTAGCGGGAGCGCAGAGACCCAGTACTTC. Translated, it gives CASSYSRTSGSAETQYF.

This clonotype was found a few times. V and J are TRBV6-1 and TRBJ1-2, with D tentatively TRBD1 (6 bases). Trimming left V 5 bases short and J 2 bases short, with 12 bases between. Germline CDR1 reads MNHNS; CDR2 reads SASEGT. The CDR3 has 14 residues. DNA for the CDR3: TGTGCCAGCAGTACCCGCGGACAGAACTATGGCTACACCTTC. Protein: CASSTRGQNYGYTF.

V and J are TRBV13 and TRBJ2-2, with TRBD2 matching 10 bases. J lost 6 bases, V lost 8 bases, and 6 bases had no gene match. CDR3 size: 14 residues. Looked up from germline, CDR1 is PRHDT and CDR2 is FYEKMQ (reference sequence). This CDR3 reads CASGAGGPSGELFF. In nucleotides, the CDR3 is TGTGCCAGCGGAGCGGGAGGGCCTTCCGGGGAGCTGTTTTTT. The entire variable domain, with the rest obtained from reference TRBV13 and TRBJ2-2, is as follows: AAGVIQSPRHLIKEKRETATLKCYPIPRHDTVYWYQQGPGQDPQFLISFYEKMQSDKGSIPDRFSAQQFSDYHSELNMSSLELGDSALYFCASGAGGPSGELFFGEGSRLTVL.

This clonotype was detected ten times or more. The CDR3 DNA reads as TGCAGTGCTCCCCTAGGGGAGCGGGACAACAATGAGCAGTTCTTC. Protein: CSAPLGERDNNEQFF. This chain joins TRBV20-1 and TRBJ2-1; D possibly corresponds to TRBD2 (7 bases). The CDR3 runs to 15 residues. Trimming took 5 bases from V and 5 from J, leaving 19 bases between them. Looked up from germline, CDR1 is DFQATT and CDR2 is SNEGSKA (reference sequence).

This clonotype occurred a few times. The genes are TRBV11-3 and TRBJ2-1; no definite D call. The CDR3 is 13 residues long. Germline V CDR1 and CDR2: SGHNT, YENEEA. V was pared by 4 bases and J by 6 bases, with 10 bases between. CDR3 sequence: CASSSPNSNEQFF. The CDR3 bases are TGTGCCAGCAGCTCGCCTAATAGCAATGAGCAGTTCTTC.

The J gene is TRBJ2-7, the V gene TRBV2; the D gene is possibly TRBD1 (6 bases). This CDR3 spans 14 amino acids. The germline V and J ends were trimmed by 8 bases and 1 base, with 15 bases remaining between them. The germline V gene encodes CDR1 SNHLY and CDR2 FYNNEI. CDR3: CASAQGPPSYEQYF. In nucleotides, the CDR3 is TGTGCCAGCGCCCAGGGGCCCCCGTCCTACGAGCAGTACTTC.

The V call is TRBV9, the J call TRBJ2-1, with D possibly matching TRBD2 (6 bases). The CDR3 totals 13 residues. Trimming shortened V by 3 bases and J by 8 bases, and 12 bases separated the two germline ends. CDR1 and CDR2 from the germline V gene are SGDLS and YYNGEE. In DNA, the CDR3 is TGTGCCAGCAGCGGGAGGGCCATTGATGAGCAGTTCTTC. Translated: CASSGRAIDEQFF. Using reference TRBV9 and TRBJ2-1 for the parts outside the CDR3, the full variable domain is DSGVTQTPKHLITATGQRVTLRCSPRSGDLSVYWYQQSLDQGLQFLIQYYNGEERAKGNILERFSAQQFPDLHSELNLSSLELGDSALYFCASSGRAIDEQFFGPGTRLTVL.

This chain joins TRBV24-1 and TRBJ1-4, with 7 bases aligning to TRBD1. The V gene's germline CDR1 is KGHDR and CDR2 SFDVKD. The J segment lost 6 bases and the V segment lost 12 bases, leaving 18 bases of the junction unmatched. CDR3 length equals 16 residues. The CDR3 region has the DNA TGTGCCCCGACCCGGGACAGTGATATAGGTGATGAAAAACTGTTTTTT. Amino acid sequence: CAPTRDSDIGDEKLFF.

This clonotype was observed a handful of times. The chain links TRBV7-2 to TRBJ2-3, with 8 bases matching TRBD2. This CDR3 is 15 amino acids long. Per germline, CDR1 SGHTA and CDR2 FQGNSA. J was trimmed by 3 bases and V by 4 bases; bases with no gene match: 6. CDR3 DNA: TGTGCCAGCAGCTCAGAAGGACTAGCAACAGATACGCAGTATTTT. It encodes CASSSEGLATDTQYF. The full variable domain, completed using reference TRBV7-2 and TRBJ2-3, is GAGVSQSPSNKVTEKGKDVELRCDPISGHTALYWYRQSLGQGLEFLIYFQGNSAPDKSGLPSDRFSAERTGGSVSTLTIQRTQQEDSAVYLCASSSEGLATDTQYFGPGTRLTVL.

This clonotype was seen a few times. The gene calls are TRBV20-1 and TRBJ2-5; D possibly corresponds to TRBD1 (5 bases). CDR1 DFQATT and CDR2 SNEGSKA come from the germline V gene (reference sequence). This CDR3 has 11 amino acids. Trimming pared 8 bases from V and 4 bases from J, leaving 11 bases between. In nucleotides, the CDR3 is TGCAGTCCTACAAGGGGAGAGACCCAGTACTTC. It is translated as CSPTRGETQYF.

The chain carries TRBV11-1 and TRBJ2-7; D possibly uses TRBD1 or TRBD2 (5 bases each). From germline, CDR1 is SGHAT and CDR2 FQDESV (reference sequence). The CDR3 spans 14 residues. Trimming cost V 3 bases and J 1 base, with 10 bases left between them. The CDR3 nucleotides are TGTGCCAGCAGCTTCCGGGACGTATCCTACGAGCAGTACTTC. Protein product: CASSFRDVSYEQYF.

V gene TRBV7-8 combines with J gene TRBJ1-5; D is ambiguous. Germline V gene lookup returns CDR1 SGHVS and CDR2 FQNEAQ. The V end lost 5 bases, the J end lost 2 bases, and 10 bases lay between the germline ends. The CDR3 is 14 amino acids. The CDR3 protein is CASSPWAGNQPQHF. The CDR3 DNA is TGTGCCAGCAGCCCGTGGGCGGGCAATCAGCCCCAGCATTTT.

The J gene is TRBJ2-3, the V gene TRBV11-2; D gene unclear. This CDR3 has 15 amino acids. V was clipped by 0 bases and J by 2 bases, with 9 bases between them. From germline, CDR1 is SGHAT and CDR2 FQNNGV. CDR3 protein: CASSLDLGTTDTQYF. DNA for the CDR3: TGTGCCAGCAGCTTAGATCTGGGAACCACAGATACGCAGTATTTT.

This chain joins TRBV12-3 or TRBV12-4 and TRBJ2-7; 15 nucleotides agree with TRBD2. The CDR3 spans 18 residues. V lost 1 base, J lost 4 bases, and 8 bases stayed unmatched. The CDR3 DNA reads TGTGCCAGCAGTTTAGGAAGTCGTGGACTAGCGGGAGGGTACGAGCAGTACTTC. It encodes CASSLGSRGLAGGYEQYF.

The CDR3 loop is CASSGASGRMNNEQFF. The CDR3 DNA is TGTGCCAGCAGCGGGGCTAGCGGGAGGATGAACAATGAGCAGTTCTTC. This chain connects TRBV9 to TRBJ2-1, with 11 bases identical to TRBD2. The V segment lost 3 bases and the J segment 5 bases; nucleotides outside the gene matches: 7. The V gene's germline CDR1 is SGDLS and CDR2 YYNGEE. The CDR3 covers 16 residues.

This sequence joins TRBV20-1 and TRBJ2-1; TRBD1 aligns across 10 bases. CDR1 DFQATT and CDR2 SNEGSKA come from the germline V gene (reference sequence). V trimming: 3 bases; J trimming: 4 bases; junction bases outside the gene matches: 9. CDR3 length: 16 amino acids. DNA for the CDR3: TGCAGTGCTAGCCCATGGGGACAGGGGTCTTACAATGAGCAGTTCTTC. Translated: CSASPWGQGSYNEQFF.

This sequence joins TRBV10-2 and TRBJ2-1; 10 positions agree with TRBD2. Trimming at V came to 2 bases and at J to 5 bases, leaving 6 bases not matched to a gene. This CDR3 has 16 amino acids. Germline loops: CDR1 WSHSY, CDR2 SAAADI. The CDR3 nucleotides are TGCGCCAGCAGTGAGCCCACTAGCGGGAACCACAATGAGCAGTTCTTC. It translates to CASSEPTSGNHNEQFF.

V is TRBV6-4 and J is TRBJ2-1; TRBD1 matches 9 bases. This CDR3 spans 14 amino acids. Germline V gene lookup returns CDR1 MRHNA and CDR2 SNTAGT. V was clipped by 4 bases and J by 7 bases; unmatched bases: 5. Here the CDR3 DNA reads TGTGCCAGCAGTGTGTACAGGGGGCCTAATGAGCAGTTCTTC. Its translation: CASSVYRGPNEQFF.

This sequence joins TRBV2 and TRBJ1-6; the D is unclear. The CDR3 has 13 amino acids. Trimming removed 11 bases at V and 8 bases at J, with 16 bases between. CDR1 and CDR2 (germline): SNHLY, FYNNEI. The chain's CDR3 is CAGKEPVDSPLHF. The CDR3 DNA is TGTGCCGGCAAGGAGCCCGTGGATTCACCCCTCCACTTT.

A few counts support this clonotype. CDR3: CASSQVHGTSGGTDTQYF. The DNA of the CDR3 is TGCGCCAGCAGCCAAGTTCATGGGACTAGCGGGGGCACAGATACGCAGTATTTT. The chain carries TRBV4-1 and TRBJ2-3; 13 bases align to TRBD2. The CDR3 has 18 amino acids. Unmatched junction bases numbered 5, after V lost 1 base and J lost 1 base. Germline lookup yields CDR1 MGHRA and CDR2 YSYEKL.

This rearrangement joins TRBV20-1 to TRBJ2-3; 7 nucleotides line up with TRBD1. This CDR3 is built from 13 residues. The V gene's germline CDR1 is DFQATT and CDR2 SNEGSKA (reference sequence). After removal of 4 bases from V and 6 bases from J, the junction contained 7 bases not matched to a gene. Here the CDR3 DNA reads TGCAGTGCTAAGACAGGGTGGGATGATACGCAGTATTTT. It specifies CSAKTGWDDTQYF.

This clonotype appeared many times. The chain recombines TRBV6-5 with TRBJ2-7; D gene ambiguous. In germline, CDR1 is MNHEY, CDR2 SVGAGI. The CDR3 has 12 residues. V was cut by 6 bases and J by 0 bases, with 6 bases left in between. The chain's CDR3 is CASRSDSYEQYF. CDR3 sequence (DNA): TGTGCCAGCAGAAGTGACTCCTACGAGCAGTACTTC.

V gene TRBV4-1 combines with J gene TRBJ2-6; the D is unclear. V lost 1 base, J lost 4 bases, and 11 bases lay in between. This CDR3 region has 16 residues. Germline V gives CDR1 MGHRA, CDR2 YSYEKL. The CDR3 DNA follows: TGCGCCAGCAGCCAAGGGGTCCAAGCCGGGGCCAACGTCCTGACTTTC. Protein sequence: CASSQGVQAGANVLTF.

The rearrangement links TRBV29-1 to TRBJ2-7, with TRBD2 matching over 7 bases. The CDR3 is made up of 15 amino acids. With 3 bases clipped from V and 2 bases from J, the junction kept 10 bases outside the gene matches. Germline V gives CDR1 SQVTM, CDR2 ANQGSEA. The DNA of the CDR3 is TGCAGCGTTGAGTCTCCCCAGCGGGGAACCTACGAGCAGTACTTC. It is translated as CSVESPQRGTYEQYF.

The rearrangement uses TRBV6-1 and TRBJ1-2; D is perhaps TRBD1 (6 bases). V lost 9 bases, J lost 3 bases, and 14 bases lay in between. The CDR3 extends over 13 amino acids. CDR1 MNHNS and CDR2 SASEGT come from the germline V gene. CDR3 sequence (DNA): TGTGCCAGGGGAATAGGGGGAGACTATGGCTACACCTTC. Translation gives CARGIGGDYGYTF.